This T cell receptor (beta chain) derives from a study of T-cell memory formation after mild COVID-19. Study at large: Largely, the TCR clusters proved donor specific. The study's findings and limits: Day 15 to 85 contracting clones showed balanced CD4/CD8; later expanders leaned CD4+.

Looked up from germline, CDR1 is MNHNY and CDR2 is SVGAGI (reference sequence). The CDR3 is made up of 14 amino acids. The ends were cut back, 7 bases at V and 2 bases at J, with 14 bases in the middle. This clonotype was counted a few times. Its antigen is still unknown. TCRdb re-called the 5' RACE reads through MiXCR, storing one row per CDR3 protein. The table records 250,000 to 350,000 distinct CDR3 sequences, just under 20% of them present only once. The chain employs TRBV6-6 and TRBJ1-1; no firm D call. Sequencing used PBMCs or a T cell subset sorted from them (not recorded which). This sequence originates from a man between 18 and 35 years old who had mild COVID-19 (a few samples of this study predate the infection). Cell type and time point are not known. The CDR3 nucleotides read TGTGCCAGCATTAAAAGGACGGCCAACACTGAAGCTTTCTTT. It translates to CASIKRTANTEAFF.